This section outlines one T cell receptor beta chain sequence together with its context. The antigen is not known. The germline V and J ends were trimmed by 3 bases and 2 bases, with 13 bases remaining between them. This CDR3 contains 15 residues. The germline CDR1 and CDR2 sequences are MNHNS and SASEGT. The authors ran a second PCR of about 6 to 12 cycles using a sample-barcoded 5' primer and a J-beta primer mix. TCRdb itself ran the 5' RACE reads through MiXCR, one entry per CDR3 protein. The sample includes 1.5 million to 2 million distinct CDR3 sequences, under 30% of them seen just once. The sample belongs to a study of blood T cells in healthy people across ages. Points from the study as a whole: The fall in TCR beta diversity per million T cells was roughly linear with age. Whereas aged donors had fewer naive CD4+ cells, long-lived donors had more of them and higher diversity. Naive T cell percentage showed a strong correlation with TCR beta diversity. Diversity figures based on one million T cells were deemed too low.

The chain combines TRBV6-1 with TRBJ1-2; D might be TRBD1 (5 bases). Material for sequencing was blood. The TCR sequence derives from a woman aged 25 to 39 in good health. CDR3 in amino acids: CASSDVWGKNYGYTF. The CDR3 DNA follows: TGTGCCAGCAGTGATGTATGGGGGAAGAACTATGGCTACACCTTC.